This is a list of T cell receptor beta chains from one sample in a study of T cells in Graves' hyperthyroidism and ophthalmopathy. TCRdb redid the calling of the multiplex PCR reads with MiXCR, one entry per CDR3 protein. The table has over 200,000 distinct CDR3 sequences, 14% to 15% seen once. Source material: blood. The receptors here all came from a woman aged 40 to 50 with Graves' hyperthyroidism that later progressed to Graves' ophthalmopathy. The CDR3 runs from the conserved cysteine through the conserved F or W. A D gene is named only where the DNA matches it firmly. A clone size is listed for some rows: how often the clone was seen (once, few, many), or a class if it is expanded.

v_call: TRBV20-1
clone_size: many
d_call: -
j_call: TRBJ2-1
cdr3_nt: TGCAGTGCGAGACAAGGGCTAGCGAACAATGAGCAGTTCTTC
cdr3_aa: CSARQGLANNEQFF

v_call: TRBV28
clone_size: many
d_call: -
j_call: TRBJ2-5
cdr3_nt: TGTGCCAGCAGTTCTCTCAGGGCACTACAAAACCGACAAGAGACCCAGTACTTC
cdr3_aa: CASSSLRALQNRQETQYF

v_call: TRBV5-4
clone_size: many
d_call: -
j_call: TRBJ1-1
cdr3_nt: TGTGCCAGCAGCTTGGGGTGGGAGACTGAAGCTTTCTTT
cdr3_aa: CASSLGWETEAFF

v_call: TRBV20-1
clone_size: many
d_call: -
j_call: TRBJ1-5
cdr3_nt: TGCAGTGCTAGTCGTCAGCCCCAGCATTTT
cdr3_aa: CSASRQPQHF

v_call: TRBV3-1
clone_size: many
d_call: -
j_call: TRBJ1-6
cdr3_nt: TGTGCCAGCAGCCAAGAAAGAAATTCACCCCTCCACTTT
cdr3_aa: CASSQERNSPLHF

v_call: TRBV2
clone_size: -
d_call: TRBD1
j_call: TRBJ2-5
cdr3_nt: TGTGCCAGCAGGGCCAACAGGGGGGAACAAGAGACCCAGTACTTC
cdr3_aa: CASRANRGEQETQYF

v_call: TRBV11-2
clone_size: -
d_call: -
j_call: TRBJ1-2
cdr3_nt: TGTGCCAGCATATTACGGACACGGGTGGGGGAATATGGCTACACCTTC
cdr3_aa: CASILRTRVGEYGYTF

v_call: TRBV7-2
clone_size: many
d_call: TRBD2
j_call: TRBJ2-1
cdr3_nt: TGTGCCAGCAGGAAAGAAGCGGGAGGGCCGGGGTACAATGAGCAGTTCTTC
cdr3_aa: CASRKEAGGPGYNEQFF

v_call: TRBV18
clone_size: many
d_call: TRBD1
j_call: TRBJ1-2
cdr3_nt: TGTGCCAGCTCACCACCACAGGGGACCTATGGCTACACCTTC
cdr3_aa: CASSPPQGTYGYTF

v_call: TRBV28
clone_size: many
d_call: -
j_call: TRBJ1-2
cdr3_nt: TGTGCCAGCAGTTTCCGGACAGATAACTATGGCTACACCTTC
cdr3_aa: CASSFRTDNYGYTF

v_call: TRBV13
clone_size: many
d_call: -
j_call: TRBJ1-1
cdr3_nt: TGTGCCAGCAGCTTGGAAACAGTGAACACTGAAGCTTTCTTT
cdr3_aa: CASSLETVNTEAFF

v_call: TRBV27
clone_size: many
d_call: TRBD2
j_call: TRBJ2-7
cdr3_nt: TGTGCCAGCAGTTTAATTAGCGGGGACTCCTACGAGCAGTACTTC
cdr3_aa: CASSLISGDSYEQYF

v_call: TRBV11-2
clone_size: many
d_call: -
j_call: TRBJ2-2
cdr3_nt: TGTGCCAGCAGCTCGCTAAAACAGGGTATCCACACCGGGGAGCTGTTTTTT
cdr3_aa: CASSSLKQGIHTGELFF

v_call: TRBV20-1
clone_size: -
d_call: TRBD2
j_call: TRBJ2-1
cdr3_nt: TGCAGTGCTATCCTAGCGGGAGGGAGAAATGAGCAGTTCTTC
cdr3_aa: CSAILAGGRNEQFF

v_call: TRBV7-9
clone_size: few
d_call: TRBD2
j_call: TRBJ2-2
cdr3_nt: TGTGCCAGCAGCTTACGTAGCGGGATTACCGGGGAGCTGTTTTTT
cdr3_aa: CASSLRSGITGELFF

v_call: TRBV10-3
clone_size: many
d_call: -
j_call: TRBJ2-7
cdr3_nt: TGTGCCATCAGCGGACGTCTAGCTCCCGAGCAGTACTTC
cdr3_aa: CAISGRLAPEQYF

v_call: TRBV28
clone_size: once
d_call: -
j_call: TRBJ2-5
cdr3_nt: TGTGCCAGCAGTCTCCCCTCCGGGGTCGCAACTCAAGAGACCCAGTACTTC
cdr3_aa: CASSLPSGVATQETQYF

v_call: TRBV18
clone_size: many
d_call: -
j_call: TRBJ2-7
cdr3_nt: TGTGCCAGCTCCTTAGCGGTTAAACAGGGTATAGACGAGCAGTACTTC
cdr3_aa: CASSLAVKQGIDEQYF

v_call: TRBV7-2
clone_size: few
d_call: -
j_call: TRBJ1-1
cdr3_nt: TGTGCCAGCAGCATGAGCGGCTACACTGAAGCTTTCTTT
cdr3_aa: CASSMSGYTEAFF

v_call: TRBV20-1
clone_size: many
d_call: TRBD1
j_call: TRBJ2-6
cdr3_nt: TGCAGTGCTTTGGGACAGGGGGCTACTGGGGCCAACGTCCTGACTTTC
cdr3_aa: CSALGQGATGANVLTF

v_call: TRBV18
clone_size: many
d_call: TRBD2
j_call: TRBJ2-3
cdr3_nt: TGTGCCAGCTCACCGACCGGGACTAGCGGACTAGATACGCAGTATTTT
cdr3_aa: CASSPTGTSGLDTQYF

v_call: TRBV2
clone_size: once
d_call: TRBD1
j_call: TRBJ1-2
cdr3_nt: TGTGCCAGCAGTGAGAGGACAGGGAATTATGGCTACACCTTC
cdr3_aa: CASSERTGNYGYTF

v_call: TRBV7-3
clone_size: many
d_call: -
j_call: TRBJ2-7
cdr3_nt: TGTGCCAGCAGCTTAGGCTCGGACAGATTCTACGAGCAGTACTTC
cdr3_aa: CASSLGSDRFYEQYF

v_call: TRBV19
clone_size: many
d_call: TRBD2
j_call: TRBJ2-1
cdr3_nt: TGTGCCAGTAACCTAGCGGGACCAAACAATGAGCAGTTCTTC
cdr3_aa: CASNLAGPNNEQFF

v_call: TRBV7-9
clone_size: many
d_call: TRBD2
j_call: TRBJ2-3
cdr3_nt: TGTGCCAGCAGCGGGCGGGAGAGGACAGATACGCAGTATTTT
cdr3_aa: CASSGRERTDTQYF

v_call: TRBV5-8
clone_size: many
d_call: -
j_call: TRBJ1-3
cdr3_nt: TGTGCCAGCAGCTTGCTGACGGGAGGCGGAAACACCATATATTTT
cdr3_aa: CASSLLTGGGNTIYF

v_call: TRBV7-9
clone_size: many
d_call: -
j_call: TRBJ1-1
cdr3_nt: TGTGCCAGCAGCTTGAACCCTGAAGCTTTCTTT
cdr3_aa: CASSLNPEAFF

v_call: TRBV3-1
clone_size: many
d_call: TRBD1
j_call: TRBJ2-7
cdr3_nt: TGTGCCAGCAGCCCCCGGGACAGGGACCACGAGCAGTACTTC
cdr3_aa: CASSPRDRDHEQYF

v_call: TRBV20-1
clone_size: many
d_call: -
j_call: TRBJ2-7
cdr3_nt: TGCAGTGCTAGAGGGACTCCCAGCTCCTACGAGCAGTACTTC
cdr3_aa: CSARGTPSSYEQYF

v_call: TRBV24-1
clone_size: -
d_call: -
j_call: TRBJ1-2
cdr3_nt: TGTGCCACCTATGACAGCAACTATGGCTACACCTTC
cdr3_aa: CATYDSNYGYTF

v_call: TRBV10-2
clone_size: many
d_call: TRBD1
j_call: TRBJ2-3
cdr3_nt: TGCGCCAGCAGGGTCAGGGGGAAGGATACGCAGTATTTT
cdr3_aa: CASRVRGKDTQYF

v_call: TRBV29-1
clone_size: many
d_call: -
j_call: TRBJ2-5
cdr3_nt: TGCAGCGTTGAATCTGGGGACTACCAAGAGACCCAGTACTTC
cdr3_aa: CSVESGDYQETQYF

v_call: TRBV30
clone_size: many
d_call: -
j_call: TRBJ2-2
cdr3_nt: TGTGCCTGGGAACCCGGTCGGGCCGGGGAGCTGTTTTTT
cdr3_aa: CAWEPGRAGELFF

v_call: TRBV5-1
clone_size: few
d_call: TRBD2
j_call: TRBJ2-3
cdr3_nt: TGCGCCAGCAGCTTTAGGACCCTAAGCGGGATCTTCACAGATACGCAGTATTTT
cdr3_aa: CASSFRTLSGIFTDTQYF

v_call: TRBV28
clone_size: many
d_call: -
j_call: TRBJ1-6
cdr3_nt: TGTGCCAGCAGTTTGGCCCTTGGTGGCAGGCCCCTCCACTTT
cdr3_aa: CASSLALGGRPLHF

v_call: TRBV2
clone_size: many
d_call: TRBD1
j_call: TRBJ1-2
cdr3_nt: TGTGCCAGCAGGACCGGGACAGGGGTCTATGGCTACACCTTC
cdr3_aa: CASRTGTGVYGYTF

v_call: TRBV9
clone_size: many
d_call: TRBD1
j_call: TRBJ2-7
cdr3_nt: TGTGCCAGCAGCGGGGAGGGACAGGGGGCAGACGAGCAGTACTTC
cdr3_aa: CASSGEGQGADEQYF

v_call: TRBV9
clone_size: -
d_call: -
j_call: TRBJ2-7
cdr3_nt: TGTGCCAGCAGCGTAGCAGCAGTACATTACGAGCAGTACTTC
cdr3_aa: CASSVAAVHYEQYF

v_call: TRBV7-9
clone_size: many
d_call: TRBD1
j_call: TRBJ1-1
cdr3_nt: TGTGCCACGGGACAGGGGAGAAGAGGCACTGAAGCTTTCTTT
cdr3_aa: CATGQGRRGTEAFF

v_call: TRBV2
clone_size: many
d_call: -
j_call: TRBJ1-4
cdr3_nt: TGTGCCAGCTTGATTGACAGAGCAACTAATGAAAAACTGTTTTTT
cdr3_aa: CASLIDRATNEKLFF

v_call: TRBV6-1
clone_size: many
d_call: TRBD2
j_call: TRBJ2-7
cdr3_nt: TGTGCCAGCAACTCGGGCCTAGCGGGAGGTTACGAGCAGTACTTC
cdr3_aa: CASNSGLAGGYEQYF

v_call: TRBV5-5
clone_size: many
d_call: -
j_call: TRBJ1-5
cdr3_nt: TGTGCCAGCAGCTTGAGTGTGGGGGATTGGAATCAGCCCCAGCATTTT
cdr3_aa: CASSLSVGDWNQPQHF

v_call: TRBV6-1
clone_size: -
d_call: TRBD2
j_call: TRBJ2-2
cdr3_nt: TGTGCCAGCAGGGGGATGATTGGGACTAGCGGCCCAAGATACACCGGGGAGCTGTTTTTT
cdr3_aa: CASRGMIGTSGPRYTGELFF

v_call: TRBV2
clone_size: many
d_call: TRBD2
j_call: TRBJ2-3
cdr3_nt: TGTGCCAGCAGCCGGGAGGGGCGGCCGAGGATCACAGATACGCAGTATTTT
cdr3_aa: CASSREGRPRITDTQYF

v_call: TRBV19
clone_size: many
d_call: TRBD2
j_call: TRBJ2-2
cdr3_nt: TGTGCCAGTAGCGGACTAGCGGGCCTAAAGGGGAACACCGGGGAGCTGTTTTTT
cdr3_aa: CASSGLAGLKGNTGELFF

v_call: TRBV6-2/TRBV6-3
clone_size: many
d_call: -
j_call: TRBJ1-5
cdr3_nt: TGTGCCAGCAGTTACACCTGGACAGTCTCGAATCAGCCCCAGCATTTT
cdr3_aa: CASSYTWTVSNQPQHF

v_call: TRBV12-3/TRBV12-4
clone_size: many
d_call: -
j_call: TRBJ2-1
cdr3_nt: TGTGCCAGCAGTTTAGTCCACGGGACCGTACAAGGGTCCAATGAGCAGTTCTTC
cdr3_aa: CASSLVHGTVQGSNEQFF

v_call: TRBV30
clone_size: many
d_call: TRBD1
j_call: TRBJ2-3
cdr3_nt: TGTGCCTGGAGCAGGGGGCAAGATACGCAGTATTTT
cdr3_aa: CAWSRGQDTQYF

v_call: TRBV4-1
clone_size: -
d_call: -
j_call: TRBJ2-7
cdr3_nt: TGCGCCAGCAGCCAACAGAGAGACAGGACGGGCGAGCAGTACTTC
cdr3_aa: CASSQQRDRTGEQYF

v_call: TRBV2
clone_size: many
d_call: -
j_call: TRBJ2-3
cdr3_nt: TGTGCCAGCACAGGACCGAGGGATACGCAGTATTTT
cdr3_aa: CASTGPRDTQYF

v_call: TRBV12-3/TRBV12-4
clone_size: many
d_call: TRBD2
j_call: TRBJ2-1
cdr3_nt: TGTGCCAGCAGCCTAATGGGGAGCGGGAGAGATGAGCAGTTCTTC
cdr3_aa: CASSLMGSGRDEQFF

v_call: TRBV7-9
clone_size: many
d_call: TRBD2
j_call: TRBJ2-3
cdr3_nt: TGTGCCAGCAGCAACCGGGGGGACGGGAGATGGGTAAGAGATACGCAGTATTTT
cdr3_aa: CASSNRGDGRWVRDTQYF

v_call: TRBV29-1
clone_size: many
d_call: -
j_call: TRBJ2-1
cdr3_nt: TGCAGCGTTGATCGGACAGTGGGGGGTTATGAGCAGTTCTTC
cdr3_aa: CSVDRTVGGYEQFF

v_call: TRBV19
clone_size: few
d_call: -
j_call: TRBJ2-6
cdr3_nt: TGTGCCAGTAGTAGCCGGGACACAAGCTCTGGGGCCAACGTCCTGACTTTC
cdr3_aa: CASSSRDTSSGANVLTF

v_call: TRBV18
clone_size: -
d_call: -
j_call: TRBJ1-1
cdr3_nt: TGTGCCAGCTCACAACGACAGTCGGGAGCTTTCTTT
cdr3_aa: CASSQRQSGAFF

v_call: TRBV6-1
clone_size: -
d_call: TRBD2
j_call: TRBJ2-1
cdr3_nt: TGTGCCAGCAGCTCTGAGCGGGAGAGCCACAATGAGCAGTTCTTC
cdr3_aa: CASSSERESHNEQFF

v_call: TRBV27
clone_size: -
d_call: TRBD1
j_call: TRBJ2-3
cdr3_nt: TGTGCCAGTGCAGACAGGGGGGGCACAGATACGCAGTATTTT
cdr3_aa: CASADRGGTDTQYF

v_call: TRBV11-2
clone_size: many
d_call: -
j_call: TRBJ2-5
cdr3_nt: TGTGCCAGCCTCCGGGGCACTCAAGAGACCCAGTACTTC
cdr3_aa: CASLRGTQETQYF

v_call: TRBV15
clone_size: many
d_call: TRBD1
j_call: TRBJ1-2
cdr3_nt: TGTGCCACCAGCAGAACCCCGGGACAGCTATATGGCTACACCTTC
cdr3_aa: CATSRTPGQLYGYTF